The clone carrying this T cell receptor (beta chain) was seen repeatedly, ten times or more. Disease duration was under 3 months in the ophthalmopathy patients, who also had a Clinical Activity Score of at least 3 and a NOSPECS grade of at least 4. From RNA transcripts, TCR beta CDR3 regions were amplified. First-round RT-PCR targeting the TCR CDR3 was performed with the HTBI primer set. TCRdb re-called the multiplex PCR reads with MiXCR, one entry per CDR3 protein. This sample has under 600,000 distinct CDR3 sequences, with 15% to 20% found just once. The source of the sample is a study of T cells in Graves' hyperthyroidism and ophthalmopathy. Germline CDR1 reads SEHNR; CDR2 reads FQNEAQ (reference sequence). This CDR3 is built from 12 residues. Between the trimmed V and J ends, which lost 2 bases and 6 bases, there was a span of 5 bases.

Sequencing used blood. The sequence derives from a woman aged 40 to 55 with Graves' ophthalmopathy. The chain employs TRBV7-9 and TRBJ2-1, with unresolved D. CDR3: CASSLMANEQFF. The CDR3 DNA reads TGTGCCAGCAGCTTAATGGCCAATGAGCAGTTCTTC.